A selection of T cell receptor beta chains follows, all from one sample in a study of cytomegalovirus exposure and HLA in healthy donors. Using immunoSEQ multiplex PCR, the repertoire was profiled, and TCRdb retains in-frame clones only, with some absent. The sample lists about 130,000 clones; roughly 78% were seen once. Sequencing input: PBMCs. Receptor source: a man aged 30 to 39 in good health and CMV-seropositive. Each CDR3 is given with its conserved first and last residue. The order of the fields is J gene, CDR3 length, D gene, clone size, V gene, CDR3 protein, CDR3 DNA. The D gene is left open where the match is weak. Expanded clones are given a class, and other clones once, few, many or no size at all.

TRBJ2-7	13	-	-	TRBV30	CAHTLSGAGEQYF	TGTGCCCACACTTTAAGTGGGGCGGGGGAGCAGTACTTC
TRBJ2-1	15	TRBD1	-	TRBV6-1	CASRSGTGPYNEQFF	TGTGCCAGCAGGTCAGGGACAGGACCGTACAATGAGCAGTTCTTC
TRBJ2-2	17	TRBD2	-	TRBV2	CASSPQGTSAYAGELFF	TGTGCCAGCAGTCCTCAGGGGACTAGCGCTTACGCCGGGGAGCTGTTTTTT
TRBJ2-7	14	TRBD2	-	TRBV28	CASTGTSGYYEQYF	TGTGCCAGCACTGGAACTAGCGGGTACTACGAGCAGTACTTC
TRBJ1-1	17	TRBD1	once	TRBV5-1	CASSLVGTGLGVAEAFF	TGCGCCAGCAGCTTGGTTGGGACAGGGTTGGGTGTCGCTGAAGCTTTCTTT
TRBJ1-2	13	-	-	TRBV5-1	CASSHRVNYGYTF	TGCGCCAGCAGCCACCGGGTTAACTATGGCTACACCTTC
TRBJ2-7	16	TRBD1	-	TRBV5-6	CASSPYLRQGSYEQYF	TGTGCCAGCAGCCCGTATCTGAGACAGGGATCTTACGAGCAGTACTTC
TRBJ2-7	16	TRBD1	few	TRBV5-6	CASSSGTVYLSYEQYF	TGTGCCAGCAGCTCCGGGACAGTCTACCTCTCCTACGAGCAGTACTTC
TRBJ2-5	15	TRBD2	-	TRBV27	CASSSKREGEETQYF	TGTGCCAGCAGTTCCAAGCGGGAGGGAGAAGAGACCCAGTACTTC
TRBJ2-7	14	TRBD2	-	TRBV7-9	CASSTPSGTYEQYF	TGTGCCAGCAGCACCCCTAGCGGAACCTACGAGCAGTACTTC
TRBJ1-4	16	TRBD1	-	TRBV15	CATSRQTGLNNEKLFF	TGTGCCACCAGCAGACAGACAGGGCTTAATAATGAAAAACTGTTTTTT
TRBJ2-1	15	TRBD2	-	TRBV27	CASTQGASGRNEQFF	TGTGCCAGCACCCAAGGTGCTAGCGGGAGGAATGAGCAGTTCTTC
TRBJ2-7	10	-	once	TRBV10-1	CATSSYEQYF	TGCGCCACATCGAGCTACGAGCAGTACTTC
TRBJ2-1	18	-	-	TRBV6-1	CASSGTRQALVAYNEQFF	TGTGCCAGCAGTGGGACTCGACAGGCATTGGTAGCCTACAATGAGCAGTTCTTC
TRBJ1-5	14	TRBD1	-	TRBV27	CASSRGTGEQPQHF	TGTGCCAGCAGTCGAGGGACAGGTGAGCAGCCCCAGCATTTT
TRBJ1-1	14	-	-	TRBV7-2	CASSLGRGNTEAFF	TGTGCCAGCAGCTTGGGCAGGGGGAACACTGAAGCTTTCTTT
TRBJ2-1	15	TRBD2	-	TRBV27	CASSFYGGGYNEQFF	TGTGCCAGCAGTTTTTACGGGGGGGGGTACAATGAGCAGTTCTTC
TRBJ2-3	14	-	-	TRBV15	CATSLEGGTDTQYF	TGTGCCACCAGCCTTGAGGGCGGCACAGATACGCAGTATTTT
TRBJ1-1	13	TRBD1	-	TRBV30	CAWPPGQDTEAFF	TGTGCCTGGCCTCCCGGACAGGACACTGAAGCTTTCTTT
TRBJ1-3	14	-	-	TRBV29-1	CSVVDGTTRNTIYF	TGCAGCGTTGTAGATGGGACAACCAGAAACACCATATATTTT
TRBJ2-3	13	-	-	TRBV11-1	CASSLLGAGTQYF	TGTGCCAGCAGCTTATTAGGGGCCGGCACGCAGTATTTT
TRBJ1-5	13	-	-	TRBV27	CASSALPNQPQHF	TGTGCCAGCAGCGCCCTACCTAATCAGCCCCAGCATTTT
TRBJ2-7	15	-	once	TRBV7-9	CASTQPGRAQDEQYF	TGTGCCAGCACCCAACCCGGGAGAGCTCAGGACGAGCAGTACTTC
TRBJ1-1	15	-	-	TRBV5-1	CASSLFNPEDTEAFF	TGCGCCAGCAGCTTGTTTAATCCTGAGGACACTGAAGCTTTCTTT
TRBJ2-1	15	TRBD2	-	TRBV7-9	CASSFPGTSIGEQFF	TGTGCCAGCAGCTTTCCCGGGACTAGCATCGGTGAGCAGTTCTTC
TRBJ1-5	17	TRBD1	few	TRBV5-5	CASSTTGTGFLNQPQHF	TGTGCCAGCAGCACTACCGGGACAGGGTTCCTCAATCAGCCCCAGCATTTT
TRBJ2-2	15	-	-	TRBV5-1	CASSLNNLNTGELFF	TGCGCCAGCAGCTTGAATAACTTGAACACCGGGGAGCTGTTTTTT
TRBJ1-2	14	-	once	TRBV11-2	CASSRLGGSYGYTF	TGTGCCAGCAGCCGATTGGGGGGTAGCTATGGCTACACCTTC
TRBJ2-3	15	TRBD2	once	TRBV5-1	CASSPGLASTDTQYF	TGCGCCAGCAGCCCTGGACTAGCGAGCACAGATACGCAGTATTTT
TRBJ1-1	13	-	-	TRBV10-1	CATSPGQFTEAFF	TGCGCCACCTCCCCCGGACAGTTCACTGAAGCTTTCTTT
TRBJ1-2	13	TRBD1	-	TRBV7-8	CASSTTGDYGYTF	TGTGCCAGCAGCACGACAGGGGATTATGGCTACACCTTC
TRBJ2-5	13	-	-	TRBV30	CAWSWLVQETQYF	TGTGCCTGGAGTTGGCTAGTCCAAGAGACCCAGTACTTC
TRBJ1-5	15	-	-	TRBV6-1	CASTREGSFIQPQHF	TGTGCCAGCACCAGGGAGGGATCGTTCATTCAGCCCCAGCATTTT
TRBJ2-7	12	-	once	TRBV2	CASSTTGSAQYF	TGTGCCAGCAGTACTACAGGGTCCGCGCAGTACTTC
TRBJ1-1	15	TRBD1	-	TRBV19	CASSIQGAYGTEAFF	TGTGCCAGTAGTATCCAGGGGGCTTACGGCACTGAAGCTTTCTTT
TRBJ1-3	16	-	-	TRBV7-2	CASSLSPGTTGNTIYF	TGTGCCAGCAGCTTATCTCCGGGAACAACTGGAAACACCATATATTTT
TRBJ1-5	12	-	few	TRBV7-8	CASSFGRQPQHF	TGTGCCAGCAGCTTCGGTAGACAGCCCCAGCATTTT
TRBJ1-3	14	TRBD1	once	TRBV30	CAWPDRASGNTIYF	TGTGCCTGGCCGGACAGGGCCTCTGGAAACACCATATATTTT
TRBJ1-4	14	-	-	TRBV4-2	CASSQDAELGRLFF	TGTGCCAGCAGCCAAGATGCGGAACTTGGCCGGCTGTTTTTT
TRBJ1-1	16	-	-	TRBV19	CASSIVWGGGNTEAFF	TGTGCCAGTAGTATAGTTTGGGGAGGAGGGAACACTGAAGCTTTCTTT
TRBJ2-1	16	TRBD2	-	TRBV19	CASSIGPGTSGNEQFF	TGTGCCAGTAGTATAGGTCCCGGGACTAGCGGCAATGAGCAGTTCTTC
TRBJ2-2	16	TRBD1	few	TRBV11-2	CASTPGQGRWAGELFF	TGTGCCAGCACCCCGGGACAGGGGAGATGGGCCGGGGAGCTGTTTTTT